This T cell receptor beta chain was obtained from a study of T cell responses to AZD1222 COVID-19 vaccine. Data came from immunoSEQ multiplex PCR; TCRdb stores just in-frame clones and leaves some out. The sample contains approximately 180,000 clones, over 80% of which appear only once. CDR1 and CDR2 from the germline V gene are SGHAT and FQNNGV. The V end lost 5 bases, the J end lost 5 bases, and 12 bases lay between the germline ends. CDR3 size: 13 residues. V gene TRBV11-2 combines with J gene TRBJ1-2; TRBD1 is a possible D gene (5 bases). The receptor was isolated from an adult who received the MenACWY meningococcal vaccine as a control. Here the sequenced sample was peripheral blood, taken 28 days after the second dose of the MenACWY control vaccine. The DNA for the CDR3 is TGTGCCAGCAGCCGGGGCAGGCTTTATGGCTACACCTTC. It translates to CASSRGRLYGYTF.